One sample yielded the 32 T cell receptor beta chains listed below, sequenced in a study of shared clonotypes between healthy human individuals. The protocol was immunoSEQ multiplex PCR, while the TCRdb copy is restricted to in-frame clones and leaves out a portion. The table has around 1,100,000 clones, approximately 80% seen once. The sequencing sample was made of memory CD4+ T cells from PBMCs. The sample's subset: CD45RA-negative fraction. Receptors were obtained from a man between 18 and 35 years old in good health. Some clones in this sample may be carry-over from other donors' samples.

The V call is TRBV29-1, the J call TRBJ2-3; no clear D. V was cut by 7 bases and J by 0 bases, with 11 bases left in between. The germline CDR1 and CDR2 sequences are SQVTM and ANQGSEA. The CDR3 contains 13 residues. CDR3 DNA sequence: TGCAGCGCCCGAGATCCTAGCACAGATACGCAGTATTTT. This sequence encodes CSARDPSTDTQYF.

The CDR3 bases are TGTGCCAGCAGCTTGAGGGGGCGGTCGGAGACCCAGTACTTC. It codes for CASSLRGRSETQYF. The chain has TRBV5-4 and TRBJ2-5; 7 nucleotides match TRBD1. CDR3 size: 14 residues. Germline V gene lookup returns CDR1 SGHNT and CDR2 YYREEE (reference sequence). V lost 1 base, J lost 5 bases, and 5 bases stayed unmatched.

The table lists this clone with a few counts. The CDR3 bases are TGCGCCAGCAGCTTGGATGGGATTGTATACAATGAGCAGTTCTTC. Translated: CASSLDGIVYNEQFF. This chain connects TRBV5-1 to TRBJ2-1; D is ambiguous. The germline V and J ends were trimmed by 0 bases and 4 bases, with 11 bases remaining between them. The CDR3 consists of 15 residues. The germline CDR1 and CDR2 sequences are SGHRS and YFSETQ.

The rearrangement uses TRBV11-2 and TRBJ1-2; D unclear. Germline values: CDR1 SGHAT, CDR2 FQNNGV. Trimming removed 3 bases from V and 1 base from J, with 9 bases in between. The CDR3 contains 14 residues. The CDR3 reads CASSFGRNNYGYTF. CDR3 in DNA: TGTGCCAGCAGCTTCGGGAGAAATAACTATGGCTACACCTTC.

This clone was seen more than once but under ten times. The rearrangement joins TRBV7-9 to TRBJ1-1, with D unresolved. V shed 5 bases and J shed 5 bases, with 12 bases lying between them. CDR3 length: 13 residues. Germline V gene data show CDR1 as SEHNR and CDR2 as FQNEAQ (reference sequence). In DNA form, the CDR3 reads TGTGCCAGCAGCCTACCCAGTGTTACTGAAGCTTTCTTT. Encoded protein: CASSLPSVTEAFF.

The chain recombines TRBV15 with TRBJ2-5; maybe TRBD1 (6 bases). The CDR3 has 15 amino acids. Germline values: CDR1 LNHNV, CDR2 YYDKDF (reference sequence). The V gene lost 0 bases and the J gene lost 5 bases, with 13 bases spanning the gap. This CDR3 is CATSRDGVRGETQYF. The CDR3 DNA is TGTGCCACCAGCAGAGACGGGGTTAGGGGGGAGACCCAGTACTTC. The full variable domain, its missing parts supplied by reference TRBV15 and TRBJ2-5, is DAMVIQNPRYQVTQFGKPVTLSCSQTLNHNVMYWYQQKSSQAPKLLFHYYDKDFNNEADTPDNFQSRRPNTSFCFLDIRSPGLGDTAMYLCATSRDGVRGETQYFGPGTRLLVL.

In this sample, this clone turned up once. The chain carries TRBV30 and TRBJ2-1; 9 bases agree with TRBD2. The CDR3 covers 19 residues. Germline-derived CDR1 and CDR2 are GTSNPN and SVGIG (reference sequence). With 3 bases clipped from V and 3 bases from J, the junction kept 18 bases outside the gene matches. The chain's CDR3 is CAWSNRLAGVLGSYNEQFF. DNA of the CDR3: TGTGCCTGGAGCAATCGGTTAGCGGGAGTCCTCGGGAGCTACAATGAGCAGTTCTTC.

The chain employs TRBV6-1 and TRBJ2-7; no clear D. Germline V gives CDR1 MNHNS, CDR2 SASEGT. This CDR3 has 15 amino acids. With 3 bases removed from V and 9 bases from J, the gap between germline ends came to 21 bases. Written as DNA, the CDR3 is TGTGCCAGCAGTGAGATACACGCTTTCCCCGCCGGGCAGTACTTC. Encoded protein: CASSEIHAFPAGQYF.

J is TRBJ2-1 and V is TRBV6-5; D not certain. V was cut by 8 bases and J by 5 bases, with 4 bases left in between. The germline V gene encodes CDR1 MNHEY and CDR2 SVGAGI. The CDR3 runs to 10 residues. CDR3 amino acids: CASGHNEQFF. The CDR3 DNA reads TGTGCCAGCGGACACAATGAGCAGTTCTTC.

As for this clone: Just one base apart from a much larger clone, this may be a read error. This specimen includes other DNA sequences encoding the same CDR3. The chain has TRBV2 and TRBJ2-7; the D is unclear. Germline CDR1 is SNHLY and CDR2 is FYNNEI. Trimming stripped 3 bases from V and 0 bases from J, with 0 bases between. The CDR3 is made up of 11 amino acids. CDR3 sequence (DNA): TGTGCCAGCAGTGACTCCTACGAGCAGTACTTC. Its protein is CASSDSYEQYF. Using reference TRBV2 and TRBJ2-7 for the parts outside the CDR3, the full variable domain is EPEVTQTPSHQVTQMGQEVILRCVPISNHLYFYWYRQILGQKVEFLVSFYNNEISEKSEIFDDQFSVERPDGSNFTLKIRSTKLEDSAMYFCASSDSYEQYFGPGTRLTVT.

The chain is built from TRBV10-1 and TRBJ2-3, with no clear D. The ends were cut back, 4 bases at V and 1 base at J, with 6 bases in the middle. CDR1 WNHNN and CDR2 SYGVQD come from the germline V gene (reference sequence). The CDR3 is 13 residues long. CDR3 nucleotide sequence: TGCGCCAGCAGTGCGCAGCGCACAGATACGCAGTATTTT. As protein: CASSAQRTDTQYF.

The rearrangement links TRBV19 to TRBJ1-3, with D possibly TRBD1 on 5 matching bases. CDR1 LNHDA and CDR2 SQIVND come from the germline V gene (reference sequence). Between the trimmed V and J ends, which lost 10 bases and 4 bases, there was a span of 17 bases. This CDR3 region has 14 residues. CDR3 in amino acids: CATETGTTGNTIYF. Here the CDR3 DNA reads TGTGCCACAGAAACCGGGACGACAGGAAACACCATATATTTT.

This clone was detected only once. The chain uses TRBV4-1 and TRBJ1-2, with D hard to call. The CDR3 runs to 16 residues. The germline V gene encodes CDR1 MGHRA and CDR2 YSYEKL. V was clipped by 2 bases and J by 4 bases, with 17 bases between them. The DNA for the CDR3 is TGCGCCAGCAGCCAATCCGCGGTTTGGGATGTCTATGGCTACACCTTC. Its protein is CASSQSAVWDVYGYTF.

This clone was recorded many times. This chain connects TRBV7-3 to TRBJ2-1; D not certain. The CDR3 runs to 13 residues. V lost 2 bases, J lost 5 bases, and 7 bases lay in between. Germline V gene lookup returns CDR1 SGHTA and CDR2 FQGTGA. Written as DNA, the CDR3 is TGTGCCAGCAGCTTATACCCTAACAATGAGCAGTTCTTC. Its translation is CASSLYPNNEQFF.

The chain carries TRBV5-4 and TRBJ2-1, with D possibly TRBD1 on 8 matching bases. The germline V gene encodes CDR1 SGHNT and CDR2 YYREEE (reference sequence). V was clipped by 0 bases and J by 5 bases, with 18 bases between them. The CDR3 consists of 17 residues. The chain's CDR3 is CASSLAGGTGGHNEQFF. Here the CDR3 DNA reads TGTGCCAGCAGCTTGGCCGGGGGGACAGGTGGACACAATGAGCAGTTCTTC.

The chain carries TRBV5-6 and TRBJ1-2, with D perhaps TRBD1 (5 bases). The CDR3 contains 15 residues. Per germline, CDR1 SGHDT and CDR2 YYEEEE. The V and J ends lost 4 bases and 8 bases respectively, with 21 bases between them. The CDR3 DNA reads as TGTGCCAGCAGCATTGGATACCGGGACGAAAGAGGCTACACCTTC. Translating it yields CASSIGYRDERGYTF.

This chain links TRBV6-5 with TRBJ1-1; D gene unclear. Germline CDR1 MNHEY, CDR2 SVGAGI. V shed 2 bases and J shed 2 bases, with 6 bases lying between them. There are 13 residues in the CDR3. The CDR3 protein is CASSYMRNTEAFF. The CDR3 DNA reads TGTGCCAGCAGTTACATGAGAAACACTGAAGCTTTCTTT.

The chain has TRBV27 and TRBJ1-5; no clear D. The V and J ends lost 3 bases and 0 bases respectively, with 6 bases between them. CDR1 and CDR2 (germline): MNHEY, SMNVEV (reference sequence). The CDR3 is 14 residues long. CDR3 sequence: CASSFGASNQPQHF. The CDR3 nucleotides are TGTGCCAGCAGTTTTGGAGCTAGCAATCAGCCCCAGCATTTT.

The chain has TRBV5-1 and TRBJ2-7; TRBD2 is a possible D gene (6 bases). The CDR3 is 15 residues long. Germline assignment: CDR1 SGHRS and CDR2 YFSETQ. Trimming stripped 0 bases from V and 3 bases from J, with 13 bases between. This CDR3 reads CASSLEGRGFYEQYF. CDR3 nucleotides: TGCGCCAGCAGCTTGGAGGGGCGGGGTTTCTACGAGCAGTACTTC.

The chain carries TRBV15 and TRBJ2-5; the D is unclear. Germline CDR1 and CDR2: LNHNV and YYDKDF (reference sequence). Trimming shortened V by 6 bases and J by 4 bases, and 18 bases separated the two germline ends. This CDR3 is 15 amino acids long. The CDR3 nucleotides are TGTGCCACCAGAGAGGAGTGGGTGGGCCCAGAGACCCAGTACTTC. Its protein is CATREEWVGPETQYF. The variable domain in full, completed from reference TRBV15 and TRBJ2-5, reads DAMVIQNPRYQVTQFGKPVTLSCSQTLNHNVMYWYQQKSSQAPKLLFHYYDKDFNNEADTPDNFQSRRPNTSFCFLDIRSPGLGDTAMYLCATREEWVGPETQYFGPGTRLLVL.

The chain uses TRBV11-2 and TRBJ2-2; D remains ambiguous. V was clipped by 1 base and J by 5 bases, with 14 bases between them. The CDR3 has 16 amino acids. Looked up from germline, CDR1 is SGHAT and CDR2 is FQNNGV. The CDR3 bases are TGTGCCAGCAGCTTAGTTACCCCAGCGAGGACCGGGGAGCTGTTTTTT. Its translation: CASSLVTPARTGELFF.

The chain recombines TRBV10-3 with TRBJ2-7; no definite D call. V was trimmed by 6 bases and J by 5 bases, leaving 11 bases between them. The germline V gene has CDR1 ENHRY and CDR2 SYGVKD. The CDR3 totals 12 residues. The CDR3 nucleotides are TGTGCCATCAGGCCCGGAACAGACGAGCAGTACTTC. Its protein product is CAIRPGTDEQYF.

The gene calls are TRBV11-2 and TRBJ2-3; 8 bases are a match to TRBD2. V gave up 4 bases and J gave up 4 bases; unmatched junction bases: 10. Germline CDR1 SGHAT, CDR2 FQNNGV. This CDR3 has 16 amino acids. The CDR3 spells CASSYQSGSDSDTQYF. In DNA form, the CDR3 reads TGTGCCAGCAGCTACCAAAGCGGGAGTGATTCAGATACGCAGTATTTT.

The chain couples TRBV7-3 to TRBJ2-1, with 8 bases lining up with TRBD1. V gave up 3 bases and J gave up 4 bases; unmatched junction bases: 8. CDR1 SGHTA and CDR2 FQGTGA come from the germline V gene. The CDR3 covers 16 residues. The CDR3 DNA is TGTGCCAGCAGCTTGTGGGCCGGACAGGGTTACAATGAGCAGTTCTTC. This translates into CASSLWAGQGYNEQFF. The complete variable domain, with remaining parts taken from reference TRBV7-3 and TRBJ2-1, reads GAGVSQTPSNKVTEKGKYVELRCDPISGHTALYWYRQSLGQGPEFLIYFQGTGAADDSGLPNDRFFAVRPEGSVSTLKIQRTERGDSAVYLCASSLWAGQGYNEQFFGPGTRLTVL.

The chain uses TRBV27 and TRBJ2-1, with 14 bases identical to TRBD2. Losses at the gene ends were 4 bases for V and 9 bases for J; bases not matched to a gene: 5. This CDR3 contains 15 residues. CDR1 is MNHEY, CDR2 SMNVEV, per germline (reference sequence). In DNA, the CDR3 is TGTGCCAGCAGTTCGGGACTAGCGGGAGTTCGTGAGCAGTTCTTC. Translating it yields CASSSGLAGVREQFF.

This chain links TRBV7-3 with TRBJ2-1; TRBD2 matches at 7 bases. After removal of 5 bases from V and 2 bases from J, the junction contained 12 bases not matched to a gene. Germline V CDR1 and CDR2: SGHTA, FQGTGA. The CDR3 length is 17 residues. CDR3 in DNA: TGTGCCAGCAGCCTTGGGCGGGAGCCAAGAACCTACAATGAGCAGTTCTTC. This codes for CASSLGREPRTYNEQFF.

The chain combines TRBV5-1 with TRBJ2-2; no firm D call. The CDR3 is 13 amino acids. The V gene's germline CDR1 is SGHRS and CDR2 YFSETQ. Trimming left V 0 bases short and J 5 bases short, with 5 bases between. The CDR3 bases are TGCGCCAGCAGCTTGGTATTTACCGGGGAGCTGTTTTTT. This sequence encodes CASSLVFTGELFF.

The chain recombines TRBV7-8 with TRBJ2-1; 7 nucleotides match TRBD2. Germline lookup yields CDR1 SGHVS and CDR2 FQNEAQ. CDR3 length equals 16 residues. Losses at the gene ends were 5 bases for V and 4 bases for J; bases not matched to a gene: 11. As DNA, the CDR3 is TGTGCCAGCAGCCCATTCGGGCGGGAGAGTTACAATGAGCAGTTCTTC. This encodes CASSPFGRESYNEQFF. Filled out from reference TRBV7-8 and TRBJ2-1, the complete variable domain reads GAGVSQSPRYKVAKRGQDVALRCDPISGHVSLFWYQQALGQGPEFLTYFQNEAQLDKSGLPSDRFFAERPEGSVSTLKIQRTQQEDSAVYLCASSPFGRESYNEQFFGPGTRLTVL.

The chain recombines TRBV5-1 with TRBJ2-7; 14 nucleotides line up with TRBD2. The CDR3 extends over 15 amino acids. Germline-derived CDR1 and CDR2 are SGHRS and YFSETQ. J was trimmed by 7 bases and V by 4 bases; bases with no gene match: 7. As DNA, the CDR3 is TGCGCCAGCAGCGCGGGACTAGCGGGAGTACGGGAGCAGTACTTC. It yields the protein CASSAGLAGVREQYF.

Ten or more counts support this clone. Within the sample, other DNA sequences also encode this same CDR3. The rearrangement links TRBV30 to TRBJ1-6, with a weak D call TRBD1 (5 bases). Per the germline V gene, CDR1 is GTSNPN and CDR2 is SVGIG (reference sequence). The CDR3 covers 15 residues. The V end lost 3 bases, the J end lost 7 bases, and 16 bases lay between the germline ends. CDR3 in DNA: TGTGCCTGGAGGAACTCGGGGGGGACCAATTCACCCCTCCACTTT. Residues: CAWRNSGGTNSPLHF.

The DNA for the CDR3 is TGTGCCAGCAGCGTAGCCCATACAGCAAACTCTGGAAACACCATATATTTT. This sequence encodes CASSVAHTANSGNTIYF. The chain joins TRBV9 to TRBJ1-3; D gene ambiguous. The CDR3 is made up of 17 amino acids. V was shortened by 0 bases and J by 0 bases, with 13 bases between the two germline ends. Per the germline V gene, CDR1 is SGDLS and CDR2 is YYNGEE.

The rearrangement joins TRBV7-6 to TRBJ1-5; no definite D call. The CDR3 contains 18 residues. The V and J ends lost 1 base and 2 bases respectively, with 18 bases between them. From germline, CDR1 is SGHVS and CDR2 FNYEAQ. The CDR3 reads CASSLGGGPAAGNQPQHF. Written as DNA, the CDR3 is TGTGCCAGCAGCTTAGGTGGTGGGCCAGCGGCAGGCAATCAGCCCCAGCATTTT.